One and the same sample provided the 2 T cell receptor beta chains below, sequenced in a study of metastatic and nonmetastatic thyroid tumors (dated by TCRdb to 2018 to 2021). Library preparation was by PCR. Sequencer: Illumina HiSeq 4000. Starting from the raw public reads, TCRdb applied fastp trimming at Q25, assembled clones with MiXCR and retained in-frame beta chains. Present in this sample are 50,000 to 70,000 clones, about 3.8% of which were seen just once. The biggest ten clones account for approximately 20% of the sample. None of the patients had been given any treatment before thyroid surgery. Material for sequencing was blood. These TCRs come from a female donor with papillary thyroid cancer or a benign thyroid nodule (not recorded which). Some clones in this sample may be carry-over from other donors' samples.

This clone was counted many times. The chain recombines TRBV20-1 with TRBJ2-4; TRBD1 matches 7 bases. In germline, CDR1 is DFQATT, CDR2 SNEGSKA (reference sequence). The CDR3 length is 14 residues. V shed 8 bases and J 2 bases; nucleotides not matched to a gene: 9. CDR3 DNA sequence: TGCAGTTTATACAGGGGCCGCTCCAAAAACATTCAGTACTTC. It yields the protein CSLYRGRSKNIQYF.

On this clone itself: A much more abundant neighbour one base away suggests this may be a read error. The CDR3 region has the DNA TGCGCCAGCAGCCCCCTAGCGGGAGAGACCCAAGAGACCCAGTACTTC. This sequence encodes CASSPLAGETQETQYF. The chain uses TRBV5-1 and TRBJ2-5; 10 bases are a match to TRBD2. With 4 bases clipped from V and 1 base from J, the junction kept 7 bases outside the gene matches. From germline, CDR1 is SGHRS and CDR2 YFSETQ. The CDR3 length is 16 residues.